This T cell receptor (beta chain) was retrieved from a study of blood T cell repertoires in COVID-19. Cohort placement rested on clinical history that participants reported themselves. In the study's own analysis: The authors estimated nucleated cell counts from reference gene primer amplification. TCRdb keeps only in-frame clones here, not all; method: immunoSEQ multiplex PCR. V and J calls and clone size come straight from that table; D and trimming were deduced from the DNA. Among approximately 350,000 clones, roughly 87% were seen once, and the ten largest hold approximately 3%. The CDR3 is 15 residues long. V was pared by 6 bases and J by 1 base, with 4 bases of the junction left unmatched. In germline, CDR1 is MDHEN, CDR2 SYDVKM.

The sequencing sample was made of PBMCs or T cells enriched from blood (not recorded which). The chain joins TRBV28 to TRBJ2-1, with 9 bases matching TRBD2. This clonotype was sampled from a woman aged 30 to 39 who had recovered from COVID-19. The CDR3 spells CASRASGTSYNEQFF. DNA of the CDR3: TGTGCCAGCAGGGCTAGCGGGACATCCTACAATGAGCAGTTCTTC.